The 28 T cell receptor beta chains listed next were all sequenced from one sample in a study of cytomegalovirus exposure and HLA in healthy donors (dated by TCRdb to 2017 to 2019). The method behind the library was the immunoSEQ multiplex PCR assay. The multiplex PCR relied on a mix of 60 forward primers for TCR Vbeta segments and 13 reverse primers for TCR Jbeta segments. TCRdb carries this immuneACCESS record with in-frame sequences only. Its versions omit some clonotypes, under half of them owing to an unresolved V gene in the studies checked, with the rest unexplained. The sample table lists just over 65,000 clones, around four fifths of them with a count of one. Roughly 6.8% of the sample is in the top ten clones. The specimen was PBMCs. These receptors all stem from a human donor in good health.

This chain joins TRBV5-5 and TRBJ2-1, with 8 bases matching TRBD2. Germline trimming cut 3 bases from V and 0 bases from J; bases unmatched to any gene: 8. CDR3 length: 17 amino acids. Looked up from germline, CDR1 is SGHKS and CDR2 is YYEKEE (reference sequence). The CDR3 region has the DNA TGTGCCAGCAGCTCTGGGACTAGTCGACACTCCTACAATGAGCAGTTCTTC. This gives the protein CASSSGTSRHSYNEQFF.

CDR3 nucleotides: TGCGCCAGCAGCTTGGGGGCGCGTGGCTACACCTTC. Translated, it gives CASSLGARGYTF. This chain joins TRBV5-1 and TRBJ1-2; D unresolved. This CDR3 has 12 amino acids. Per germline, CDR1 SGHRS and CDR2 YFSETQ. Deletions cut 0 bases from V and 7 bases from J, with 7 bases between.

This CDR3 is CAVSSTASYEQYF. The CDR3 DNA follows: TGTGCCGTCTCTAGCACTGCCTCCTACGAGCAGTACTTC. The V call is TRBV10-3, the J call TRBJ2-7, with a possible D match to TRBD2 (5 bases). Germline CDR1 reads ENHRY; CDR2 reads SYGVKD. V was clipped by 11 bases and J by 0 bases, with 14 bases between them. This CDR3 is 13 amino acids long.

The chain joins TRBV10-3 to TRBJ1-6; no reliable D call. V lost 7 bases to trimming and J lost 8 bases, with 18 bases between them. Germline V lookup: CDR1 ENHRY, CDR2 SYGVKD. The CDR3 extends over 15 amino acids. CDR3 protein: CAITSGPLPHSPLHF. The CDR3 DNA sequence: TGTGCCATCACTAGCGGGCCTTTGCCCCATTCACCCCTCCACTTT.

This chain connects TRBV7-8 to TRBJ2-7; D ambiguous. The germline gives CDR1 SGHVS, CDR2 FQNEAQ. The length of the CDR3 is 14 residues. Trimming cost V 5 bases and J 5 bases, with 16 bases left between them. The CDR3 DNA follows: TGTGCCAGCAGCCCCCTCCGCAGGCTGAACGAGCAGTACTTC. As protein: CASSPLRRLNEQYF.

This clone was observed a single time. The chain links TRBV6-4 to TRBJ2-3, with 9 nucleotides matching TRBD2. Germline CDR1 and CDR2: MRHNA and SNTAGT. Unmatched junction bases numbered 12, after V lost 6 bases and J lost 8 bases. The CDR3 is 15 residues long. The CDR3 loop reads CASSPGNSGGATQYF. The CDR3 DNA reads TGTGCCAGCAGCCCCGGGAATAGCGGGGGCGCTACGCAGTATTTT.

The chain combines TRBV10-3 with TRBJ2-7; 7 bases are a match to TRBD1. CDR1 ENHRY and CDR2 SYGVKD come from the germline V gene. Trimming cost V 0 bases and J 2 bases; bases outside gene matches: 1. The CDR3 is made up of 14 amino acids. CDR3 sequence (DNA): TGTGCCATCAGTGAGTCGGGACAGACCTACGAGCAGTACTTC. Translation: CAISESGQTYEQYF.

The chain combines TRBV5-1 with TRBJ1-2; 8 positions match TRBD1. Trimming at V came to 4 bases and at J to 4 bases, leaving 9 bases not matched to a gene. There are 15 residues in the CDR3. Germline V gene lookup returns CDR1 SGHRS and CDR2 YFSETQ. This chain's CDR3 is CASSIGTGELYGYTF. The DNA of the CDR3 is TGCGCCAGCAGCATAGGGACAGGTGAACTCTATGGCTACACCTTC.

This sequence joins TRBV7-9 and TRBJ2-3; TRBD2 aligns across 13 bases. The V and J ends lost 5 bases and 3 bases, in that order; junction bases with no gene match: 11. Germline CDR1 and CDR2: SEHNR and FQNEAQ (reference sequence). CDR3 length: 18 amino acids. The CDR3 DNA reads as TGTGCCAGCAGCACCCCCCGGACTAGCGGGGGCGGTACAGATACGCAGTATTTT. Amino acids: CASSTPRTSGGGTDTQYF.

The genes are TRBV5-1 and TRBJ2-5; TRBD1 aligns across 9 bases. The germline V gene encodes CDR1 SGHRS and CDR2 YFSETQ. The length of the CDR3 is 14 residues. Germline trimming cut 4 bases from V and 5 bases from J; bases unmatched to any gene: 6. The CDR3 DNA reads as TGCGCCAGCAGCACAGGGGGCAGGGGTGAGACCCAGTACTTC. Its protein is CASSTGGRGETQYF.

In nucleotides, the CDR3 is TGCGCCAGCAGCCGATCGGGACAGGGGGCCGATGAGCAGTTCTTC. This translates into CASSRSGQGADEQFF. This chain links TRBV4-3 with TRBJ2-1, with 12 bases fitting TRBD1. The CDR3 consists of 15 residues. Trimming removed 4 bases from V and 8 bases from J; junction bases left unmatched: 6. Germline values: CDR1 LGHNA, CDR2 YSLEER.

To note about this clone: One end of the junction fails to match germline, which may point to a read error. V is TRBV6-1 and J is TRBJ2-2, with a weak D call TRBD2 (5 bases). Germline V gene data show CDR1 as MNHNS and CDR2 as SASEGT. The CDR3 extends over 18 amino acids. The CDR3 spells CASSVRDLEEPNPGELFF. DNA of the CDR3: TGTGCCAGCAGTGTCCGGGATCTAGAAGAACCGAACCCCGGGGAGCTGTTTTTT.

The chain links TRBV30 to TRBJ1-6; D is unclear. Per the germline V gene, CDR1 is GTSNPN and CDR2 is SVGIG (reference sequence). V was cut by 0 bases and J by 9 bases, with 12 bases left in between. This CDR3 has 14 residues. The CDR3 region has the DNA TGTGCCTGGAGTGTACTCGGACTCTCTTCACCCCTCCACTTT. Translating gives CAWSVLGLSSPLHF. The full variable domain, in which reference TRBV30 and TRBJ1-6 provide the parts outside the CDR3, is SQTIHQWPATLVQPVGSPLSLECTVEGTSNPNLYWYRQAAGRGLQLLFYSVGIGQISSEVPQNLSASRPQDRQFILSSKKLLLSDSGFYLCAWSVLGLSSPLHFGNGTRLTVT.

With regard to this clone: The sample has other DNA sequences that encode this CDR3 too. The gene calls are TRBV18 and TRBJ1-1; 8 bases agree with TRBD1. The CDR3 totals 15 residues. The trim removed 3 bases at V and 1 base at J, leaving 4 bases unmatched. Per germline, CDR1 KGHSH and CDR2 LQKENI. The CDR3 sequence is CASSPGTGGNTEAFF. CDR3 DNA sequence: TGTGCCAGCTCACCGGGGACAGGTGGGAACACTGAAGCTTTCTTT.

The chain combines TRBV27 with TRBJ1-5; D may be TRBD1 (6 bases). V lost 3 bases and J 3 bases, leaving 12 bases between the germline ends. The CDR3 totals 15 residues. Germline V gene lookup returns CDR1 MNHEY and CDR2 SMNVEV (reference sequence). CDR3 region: CASSFSGTTNQPQHF. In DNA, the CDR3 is TGTGCCAGCAGTTTCTCCGGGACAACCAATCAGCCCCAGCATTTT.

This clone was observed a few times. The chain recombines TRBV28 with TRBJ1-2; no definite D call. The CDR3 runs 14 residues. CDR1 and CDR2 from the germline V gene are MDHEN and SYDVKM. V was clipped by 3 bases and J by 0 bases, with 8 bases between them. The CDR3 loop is CASSLGTPNYGYTF. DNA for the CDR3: TGTGCCAGCAGTTTGGGCACCCCTAACTATGGCTACACCTTC.

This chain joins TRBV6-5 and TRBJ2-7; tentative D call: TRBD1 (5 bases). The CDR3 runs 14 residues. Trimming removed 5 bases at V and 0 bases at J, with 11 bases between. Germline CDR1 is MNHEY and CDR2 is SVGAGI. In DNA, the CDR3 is TGTGCCAGCAGTCAAGACAGTGCCTCCTACGAGCAGTACTTC. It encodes CASSQDSASYEQYF.

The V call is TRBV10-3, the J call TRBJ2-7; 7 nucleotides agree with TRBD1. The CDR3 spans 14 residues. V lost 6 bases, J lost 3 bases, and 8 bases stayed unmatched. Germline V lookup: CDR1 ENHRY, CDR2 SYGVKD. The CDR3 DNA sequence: TGTGCCATCAGGAGTGGGGACAGTGGCTACGAGCAGTACTTC. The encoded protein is CAIRSGDSGYEQYF.

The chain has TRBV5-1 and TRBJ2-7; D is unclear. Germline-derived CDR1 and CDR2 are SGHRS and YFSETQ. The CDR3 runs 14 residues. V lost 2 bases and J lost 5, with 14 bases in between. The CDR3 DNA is TGCGCCAGCAGCTTAGAAGGAGCCTCGGACGAGCAGTACTTC. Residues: CASSLEGASDEQYF. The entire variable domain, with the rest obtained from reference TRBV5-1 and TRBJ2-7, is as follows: KAGVTQTPRYLIKTRGQQVTLSCSPISGHRSVSWYQQTPGQGLQFLFEYFSETQRNKGNFPGRFSGRQFSNSRSEMNVSTLELGDSALYLCASSLEGASDEQYFGPGTRLTVT.

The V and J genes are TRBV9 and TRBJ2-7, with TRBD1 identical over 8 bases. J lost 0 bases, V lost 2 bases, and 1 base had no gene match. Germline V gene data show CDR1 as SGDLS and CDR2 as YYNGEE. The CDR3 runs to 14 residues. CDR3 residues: CASSVTGASYEQYF. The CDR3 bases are TGTGCCAGCAGCGTGACAGGGGCCTCCTACGAGCAGTACTTC.

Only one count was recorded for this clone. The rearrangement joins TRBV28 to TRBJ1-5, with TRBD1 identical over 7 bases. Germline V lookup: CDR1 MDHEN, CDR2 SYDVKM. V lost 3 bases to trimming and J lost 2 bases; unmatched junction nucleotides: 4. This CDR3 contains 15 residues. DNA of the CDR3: TGTGCCAGCAGTTTCACAGGGGAAGGCAATCAGCCCCAGCATTTT. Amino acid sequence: CASSFTGEGNQPQHF.

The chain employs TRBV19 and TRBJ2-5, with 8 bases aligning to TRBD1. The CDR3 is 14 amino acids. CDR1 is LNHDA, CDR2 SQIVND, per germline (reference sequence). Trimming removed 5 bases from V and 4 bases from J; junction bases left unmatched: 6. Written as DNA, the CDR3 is TGTGCCAGTAGTGAATTCAGGGGGCGAGAGACCCAGTACTTC. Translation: CASSEFRGRETQYF. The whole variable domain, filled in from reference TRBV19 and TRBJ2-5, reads DGGITQSPKYLFRKEGQNVTLSCEQNLNHDAMYWYRQDPGQGLRLIYYSQIVNDFQKGDIAEGYSVSREKKESFPLTVTSAQKNPTAFYLCASSEFRGRETQYFGPGTRLLVL.

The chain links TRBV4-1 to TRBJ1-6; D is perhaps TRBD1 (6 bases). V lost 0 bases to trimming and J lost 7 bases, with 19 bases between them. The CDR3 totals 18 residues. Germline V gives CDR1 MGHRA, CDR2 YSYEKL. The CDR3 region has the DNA TGCGCCAGCAGCCAAGATGGGAAGGGGGTTTCGTGGAATTCACCCCTCCACTTT. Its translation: CASSQDGKGVSWNSPLHF.

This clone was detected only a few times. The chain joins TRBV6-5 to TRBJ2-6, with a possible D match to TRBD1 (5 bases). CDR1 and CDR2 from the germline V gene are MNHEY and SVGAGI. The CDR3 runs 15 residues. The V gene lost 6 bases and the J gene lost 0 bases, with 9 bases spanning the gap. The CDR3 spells CASRDTGSGANVLTF. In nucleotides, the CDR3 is TGTGCCAGCAGGGATACAGGCTCTGGGGCCAACGTCCTGACTTTC.

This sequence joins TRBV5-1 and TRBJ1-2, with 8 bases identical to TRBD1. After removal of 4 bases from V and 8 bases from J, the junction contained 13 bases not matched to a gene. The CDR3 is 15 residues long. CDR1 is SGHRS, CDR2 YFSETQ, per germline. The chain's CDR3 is CASSPTTGQGLGYTF. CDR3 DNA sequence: TGCGCCAGCAGCCCGACGACCGGACAGGGTTTGGGCTACACCTTC.

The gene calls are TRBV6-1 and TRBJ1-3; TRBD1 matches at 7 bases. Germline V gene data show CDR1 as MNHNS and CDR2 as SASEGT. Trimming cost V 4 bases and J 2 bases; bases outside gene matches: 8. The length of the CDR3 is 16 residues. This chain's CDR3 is CASSVASGQAGNTIYF. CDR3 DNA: TGTGCCAGCAGTGTCGCGTCAGGACAGGCTGGAAACACCATATATTTT.

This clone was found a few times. The CDR3 loop reads CASSLSGRGEKLFF. CDR3 coding DNA: TGTGCCAGCAGCTTGTCAGGGCGGGGTGAAAAACTGTTTTTT. The V gene is TRBV5-4, the J gene TRBJ1-4; D might be TRBD1 (5 bases). V lost 1 base, J lost 7 bases, and 11 bases lay in between. The CDR3 runs to 14 residues. Germline CDR1 reads SGHNT; CDR2 reads YYREEE (reference sequence).

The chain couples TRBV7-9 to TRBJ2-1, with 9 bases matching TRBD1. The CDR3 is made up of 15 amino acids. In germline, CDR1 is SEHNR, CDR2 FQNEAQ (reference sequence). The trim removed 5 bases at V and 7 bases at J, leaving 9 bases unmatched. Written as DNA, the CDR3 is TGTGCCAGCAGCCCCCGGGACAGGGTCACGAATGAGCAGTTCTTC. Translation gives CASSPRDRVTNEQFF. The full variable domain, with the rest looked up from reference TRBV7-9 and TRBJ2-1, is DTGVSQNPRHKITKRGQNVTFRCDPISEHNRLYWYRQTLGQGPEFLTYFQNEAQLEKSRLLSDRFSAERPKGSFSTLEIQRTEQGDSAMYLCASSPRDRVTNEQFFGPGTRLTVL.